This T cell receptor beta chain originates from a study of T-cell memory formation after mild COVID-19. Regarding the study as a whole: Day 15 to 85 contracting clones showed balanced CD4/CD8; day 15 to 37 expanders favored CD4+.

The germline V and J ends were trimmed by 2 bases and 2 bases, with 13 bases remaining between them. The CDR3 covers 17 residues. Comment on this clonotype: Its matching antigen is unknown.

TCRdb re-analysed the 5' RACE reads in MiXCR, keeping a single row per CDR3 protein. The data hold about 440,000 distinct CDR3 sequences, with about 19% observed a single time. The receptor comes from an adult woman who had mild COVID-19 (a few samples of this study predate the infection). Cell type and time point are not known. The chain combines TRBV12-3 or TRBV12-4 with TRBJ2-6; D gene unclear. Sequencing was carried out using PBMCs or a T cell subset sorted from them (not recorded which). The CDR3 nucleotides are TGTGCCAGCAGTTTACAACAGTTATTGACTGGGGCCAACGTCCTGACTTTC. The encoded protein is CASSLQQLLTGANVLTF.